This TCR beta chain was profiled in a study of technical replicates of blood from a few donors. The V gene's germline CDR1 is SEHNR and CDR2 FQNEAQ (reference sequence). V dropped 5 bases and J dropped 3 bases, with 10 bases sitting between them. CDR3 size: 13 residues. TCRdb's table, derived via immunoSEQ multiplex PCR, lists solely in-frame clones and lacks some. The top ten clones hold approximately 0.22% of a sample with 65,000 to 90,000 clones, 93% of them seen once. The sample taken for sequencing was T cells isolated from PBMCs. This sequence joins TRBV7-9 and TRBJ1-2; D not certain. This receptor was identified in a human donor in good health. The CDR3 bases are TGTGCCAGCAGCCCCCCCAGCGACTATGGCTACACCTTC. It translates to CASSPPSDYGYTF.